This T cell receptor beta chain was profiled in a study of OX40 agonist ivuxolimab in advanced cancers. The assay was immunoSEQ multiplex PCR, and TCRdb's table has in-frame clones only and misses some. The sample contains more than 80,000 clones, 85% to 95% of which appear only once. Trimming at V came to 0 bases and at J to 0 bases, leaving 7 bases not matched to a gene. CDR1 GTSNPN and CDR2 SVGIG come from the germline V gene (reference sequence). The CDR3 consists of 17 residues. The chain combines TRBV30 with TRBJ1-5, with 8 bases matching TRBD1. This TCR was recovered from an adult with an advanced solid tumor such as melanoma, head and neck, liver or kidney cancer. The input for sequencing was CD4+ or CD8+ T cells sorted from blood, taken in a trial of the OX40 agonist ivuxolimab. The CDR3 sequence: CAWSVDRGPGSNQPQHF. DNA of the CDR3: TGTGCCTGGAGTGTAGACAGGGGCCCAGGTAGCAATCAGCCCCAGCATTTT.